This T cell receptor (beta chain) came from a study of CD8+ T cells in alopecia areata. The overall study: Treatment with tofacitinib (6 to 18 months) was followed by 6 months off drug. General study findings and limits: Sequence data from scalp samples additionally include resident alphabeta T cells of normal skin.

The treatment was: oral pan-JAK inhibitor, 5-10 mg twice daily. cDNA reverse transcribed from extracted RNA served as the sequencing template. Clones were sequenced by immunoSEQ multiplex PCR, and TCRdb holds only the in-frame ones, with some missing. The sample consists of a few hundred thousand clones, approximately 72% of them appearing once. The trim removed 4 bases at V and 5 bases at J, leaving 1 base unmatched. The CDR3 runs 15 residues. The V gene's germline CDR1 is MNHNS and CDR2 SASEGT. Comment on this clone: Its target is unknown. This specimen includes other DNA sequences encoding the same CDR3.

V usage is TRBV6-1 and J usage is TRBJ2-2; 13 bases agree with TRBD2. The origin of this receptor is a human donor with alopecia areata. The sequences come from CD4+ T cells sorted from blood, collected around week 42, from a patient treated with tofacitinib. This CDR3 reads CASSATSGGTGELFF. The CDR3 DNA reads TGTGCCAGCAGTGCGACTAGCGGGGGGACCGGGGAGCTGTTTTTT.